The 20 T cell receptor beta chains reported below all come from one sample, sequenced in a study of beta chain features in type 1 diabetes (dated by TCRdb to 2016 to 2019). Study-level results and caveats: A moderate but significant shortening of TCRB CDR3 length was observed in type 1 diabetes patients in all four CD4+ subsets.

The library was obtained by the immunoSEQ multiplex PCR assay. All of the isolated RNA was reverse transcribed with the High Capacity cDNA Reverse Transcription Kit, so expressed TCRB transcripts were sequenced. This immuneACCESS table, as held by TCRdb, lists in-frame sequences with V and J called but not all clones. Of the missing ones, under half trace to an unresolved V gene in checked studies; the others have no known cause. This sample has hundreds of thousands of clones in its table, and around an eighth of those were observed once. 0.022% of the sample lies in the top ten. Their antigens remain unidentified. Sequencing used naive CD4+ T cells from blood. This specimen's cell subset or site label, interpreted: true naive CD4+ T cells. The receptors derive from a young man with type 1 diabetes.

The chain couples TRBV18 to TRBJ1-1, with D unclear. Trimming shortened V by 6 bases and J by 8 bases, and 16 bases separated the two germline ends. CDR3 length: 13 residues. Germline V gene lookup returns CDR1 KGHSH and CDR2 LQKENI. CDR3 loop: CASSTGISGEAFF. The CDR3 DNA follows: TGTGCCAGCTCCACGGGCATCTCCGGGGAAGCTTTCTTT.

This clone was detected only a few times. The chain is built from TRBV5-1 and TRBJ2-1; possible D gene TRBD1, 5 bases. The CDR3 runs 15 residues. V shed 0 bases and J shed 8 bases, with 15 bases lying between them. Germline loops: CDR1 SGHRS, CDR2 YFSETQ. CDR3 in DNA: TGCGCCAGCAGCTTGGCCGAGGCAGGGAAGTATGAGCAGTTCTTC. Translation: CASSLAEAGKYEQFF.

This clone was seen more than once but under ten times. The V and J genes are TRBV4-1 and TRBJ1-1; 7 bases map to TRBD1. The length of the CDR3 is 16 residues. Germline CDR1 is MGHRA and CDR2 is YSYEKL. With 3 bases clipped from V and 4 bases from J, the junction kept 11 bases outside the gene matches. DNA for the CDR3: TGCGCCAGCAGCCAGACAGGGTGGAATGTGGGCACTGAAGCTTTCTTT. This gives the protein CASSQTGWNVGTEAFF.

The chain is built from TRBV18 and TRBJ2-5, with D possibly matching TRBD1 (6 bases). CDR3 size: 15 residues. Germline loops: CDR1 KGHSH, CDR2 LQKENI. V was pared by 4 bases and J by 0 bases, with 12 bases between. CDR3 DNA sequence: TGTGCCAGCTCACGCGCAGCAGGGGACCAAGAGACCCAGTACTTC. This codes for CASSRAAGDQETQYF.

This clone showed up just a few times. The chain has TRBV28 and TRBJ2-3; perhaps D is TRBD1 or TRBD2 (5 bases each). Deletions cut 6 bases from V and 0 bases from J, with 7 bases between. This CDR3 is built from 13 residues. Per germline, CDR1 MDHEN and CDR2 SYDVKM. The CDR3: CASRGRSTDTQYF. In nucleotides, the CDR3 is TGTGCCAGCAGGGGACGTAGCACAGATACGCAGTATTTT.

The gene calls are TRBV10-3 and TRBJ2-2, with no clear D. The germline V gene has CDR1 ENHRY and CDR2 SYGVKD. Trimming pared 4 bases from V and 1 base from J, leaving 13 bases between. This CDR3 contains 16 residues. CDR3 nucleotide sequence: TGTGCCATCAGTGGTAATAGCCAATTGAACACCGGGGAGCTGTTTTTT. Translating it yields CAISGNSQLNTGELFF.

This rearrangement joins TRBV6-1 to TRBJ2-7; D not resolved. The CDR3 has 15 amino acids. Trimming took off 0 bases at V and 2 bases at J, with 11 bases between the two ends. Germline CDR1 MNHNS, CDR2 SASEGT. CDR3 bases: TGTGCCAGCAGTGAAGCTAGGATATCGGCCTACGAGCAGTACTTC. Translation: CASSEARISAYEQYF.

CDR3 amino acids: CASSPTDRVTRGYTF. In nucleotides, the CDR3 is TGTGCCAGCAGTCCCACGGACAGGGTTACTCGTGGCTACACCTTC. V and J are TRBV27 and TRBJ1-2; 8 bases map to TRBD1. CDR1 is MNHEY, CDR2 SMNVEV, per germline (reference sequence). This CDR3 has 15 residues. The V segment lost 5 bases and the J segment 7 bases; nucleotides outside the gene matches: 12.

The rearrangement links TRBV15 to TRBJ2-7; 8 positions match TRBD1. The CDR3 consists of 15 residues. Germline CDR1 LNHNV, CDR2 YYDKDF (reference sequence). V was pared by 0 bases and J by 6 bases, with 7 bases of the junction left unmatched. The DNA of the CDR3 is TGTGCCACCAGCAGAGAACAGGGGGTCAGGCGCGAGCAGTACTTC. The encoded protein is CATSREQGVRREQYF.

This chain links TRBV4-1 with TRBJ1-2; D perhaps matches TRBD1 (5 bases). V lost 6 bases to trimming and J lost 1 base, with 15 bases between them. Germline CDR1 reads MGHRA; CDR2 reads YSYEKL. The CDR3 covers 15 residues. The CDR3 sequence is CASSQTGIGNYGYTF. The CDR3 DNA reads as TGCGCCAGCAGTCAAACAGGTATTGGTAACTATGGCTACACCTTC.

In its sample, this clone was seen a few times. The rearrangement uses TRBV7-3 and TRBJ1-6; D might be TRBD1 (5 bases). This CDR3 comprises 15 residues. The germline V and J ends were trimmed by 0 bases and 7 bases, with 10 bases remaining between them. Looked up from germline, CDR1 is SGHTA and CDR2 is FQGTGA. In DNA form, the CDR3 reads TGTGCCAGCAGCTTAACAGGAGGGACCAATTCACCCCTCCACTTT. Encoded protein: CASSLTGGTNSPLHF. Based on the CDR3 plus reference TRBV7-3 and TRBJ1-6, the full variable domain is GAGVSQTPSNKVTEKGKYVELRCDPISGHTALYWYRQSLGQGPEFLIYFQGTGAADDSGLPNDRFFAVRPEGSVSTLKIQRTERGDSAVYLCASSLTGGTNSPLHFGNGTRLTVT.

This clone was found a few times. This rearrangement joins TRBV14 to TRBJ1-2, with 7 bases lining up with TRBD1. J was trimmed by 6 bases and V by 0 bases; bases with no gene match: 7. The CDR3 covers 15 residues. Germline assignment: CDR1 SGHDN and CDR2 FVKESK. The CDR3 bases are TGTGCCAGCAGCCAAGATGCTGACAGGGCGCATGGCTACACCTTC. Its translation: CASSQDADRAHGYTF.

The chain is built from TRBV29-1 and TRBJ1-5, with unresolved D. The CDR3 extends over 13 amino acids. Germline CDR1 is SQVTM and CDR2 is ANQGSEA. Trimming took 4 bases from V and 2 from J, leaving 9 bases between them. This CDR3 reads CSVVTGGNQPQHF. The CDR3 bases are TGCAGCGTTGTCACTGGGGGCAATCAGCCCCAGCATTTT. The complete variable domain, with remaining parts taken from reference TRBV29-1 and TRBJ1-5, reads SAVISQKPSRDICQRGTSLTIQCQVDSQVTMMFWYRQQPGQSLTLIATANQGSEATYESGFVIDKFPISRPNLTFSTLTVSNMSPEDSSIYLCSVVTGGNQPQHFGDGTRLSIL.

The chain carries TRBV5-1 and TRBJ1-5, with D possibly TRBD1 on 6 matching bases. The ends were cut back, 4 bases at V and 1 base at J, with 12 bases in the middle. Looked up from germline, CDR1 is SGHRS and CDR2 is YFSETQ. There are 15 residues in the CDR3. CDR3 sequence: CASSLTGLSNQPQHF. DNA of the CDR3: TGCGCCAGCAGCCTGACAGGTCTCAGCAATCAGCCCCAGCATTTT.

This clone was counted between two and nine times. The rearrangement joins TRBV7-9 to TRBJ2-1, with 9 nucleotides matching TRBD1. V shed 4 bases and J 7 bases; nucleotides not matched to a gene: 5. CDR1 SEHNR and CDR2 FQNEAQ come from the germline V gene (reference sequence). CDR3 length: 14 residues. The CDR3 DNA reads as TGTGCCAGCAGCTCGGACAGGGGTTGGAATGAGCAGTTCTTC. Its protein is CASSSDRGWNEQFF.

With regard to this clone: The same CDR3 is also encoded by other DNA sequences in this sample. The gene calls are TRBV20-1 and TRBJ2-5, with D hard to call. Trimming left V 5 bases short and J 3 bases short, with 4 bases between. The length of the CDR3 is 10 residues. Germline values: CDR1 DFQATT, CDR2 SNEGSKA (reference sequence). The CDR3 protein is CSARKETQYF. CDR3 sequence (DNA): TGCAGTGCTCGAAAAGAGACCCAGTACTTC.

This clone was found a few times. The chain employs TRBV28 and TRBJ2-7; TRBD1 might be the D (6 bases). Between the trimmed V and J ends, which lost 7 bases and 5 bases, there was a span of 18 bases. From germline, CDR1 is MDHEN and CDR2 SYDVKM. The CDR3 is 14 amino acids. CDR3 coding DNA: TGTGCCAGCACGCGAGGGGGTACCCGGGACGAGCAGTACTTC. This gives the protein CASTRGGTRDEQYF.

In nucleotides, the CDR3 is TGTGCCAGCAGCTTTAAGAGCTATAGCAATCAGCCCCAGCATTTT. The encoded protein is CASSFKSYSNQPQHF. The chain uses TRBV7-2 and TRBJ1-5; no clear D gene. The CDR3 runs to 15 residues. Germline-derived CDR1 and CDR2 are SGHTA and FQGNSA. V was pared by 3 bases and J by 0 bases, with 9 bases between. The whole variable domain, remainder taken from reference TRBV7-2 and TRBJ1-5, is GAGVSQSPSNKVTEKGKDVELRCDPISGHTALYWYRQSLGQGLEFLIYFQGNSAPDKSGLPSDRFSAERTGGSVSTLTIQRTQQEDSAVYLCASSFKSYSNQPQHFGDGTRLSIL.

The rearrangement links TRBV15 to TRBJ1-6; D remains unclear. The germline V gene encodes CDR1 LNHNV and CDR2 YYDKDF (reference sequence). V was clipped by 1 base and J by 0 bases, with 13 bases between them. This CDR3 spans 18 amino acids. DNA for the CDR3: TGTGCCACCAGCAGAGTTGGTGTGGCGAGCTCCTATAATTCACCCCTCCACTTT. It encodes CATSRVGVASSYNSPLHF.

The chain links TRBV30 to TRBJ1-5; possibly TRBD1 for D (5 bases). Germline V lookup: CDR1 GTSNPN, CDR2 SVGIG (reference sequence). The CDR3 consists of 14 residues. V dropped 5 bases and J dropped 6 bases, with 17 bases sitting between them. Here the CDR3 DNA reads TGTGCCTGGTGCCCCGGGGGGACGAGTCAGCCCCAGCATTTT. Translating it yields CAWCPGGTSQPQHF.